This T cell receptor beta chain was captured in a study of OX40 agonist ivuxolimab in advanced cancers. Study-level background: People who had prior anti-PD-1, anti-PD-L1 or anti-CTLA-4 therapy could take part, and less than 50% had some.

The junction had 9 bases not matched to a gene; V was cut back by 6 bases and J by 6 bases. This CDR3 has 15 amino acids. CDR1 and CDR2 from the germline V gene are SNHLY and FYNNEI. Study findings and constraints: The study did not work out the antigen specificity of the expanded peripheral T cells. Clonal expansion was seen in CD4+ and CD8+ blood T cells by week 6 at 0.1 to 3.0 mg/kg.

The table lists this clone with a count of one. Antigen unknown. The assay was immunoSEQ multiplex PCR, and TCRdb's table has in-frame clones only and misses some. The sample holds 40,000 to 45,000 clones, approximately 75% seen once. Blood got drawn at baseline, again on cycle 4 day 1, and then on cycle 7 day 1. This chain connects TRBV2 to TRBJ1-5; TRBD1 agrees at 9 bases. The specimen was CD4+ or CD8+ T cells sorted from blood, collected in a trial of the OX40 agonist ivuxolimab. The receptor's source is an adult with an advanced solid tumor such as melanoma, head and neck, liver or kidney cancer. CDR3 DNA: TGTGCCAGCAGCCCCCCGACAGGGGGTGGTCAGCCCCAGCATTTT. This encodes CASSPPTGGGQPQHF.